These T cell receptor beta chains were read from a single sample in a study of cytomegalovirus exposure and HLA in healthy donors. Assay used: immunoSEQ multiplex PCR; TCRdb lists only in-frame clones, some missing. The table lists 200,000 to 300,000 clones, roughly 86% of them singletons. Sequencing was done on a sample of PBMCs. All receptors derive from a middle-aged woman in good health and CMV-seropositive. CDR3s include the opening cysteine and the closing phenylalanine or tryptophan. A D gene is named only where the DNA matches it firmly. Not all rows give a size; the values are once, few, many and, for expanded clones, a class.

v_gene,j_gene,d_gene,abundance,CDR3nt,CDR3aa
TRBV11-2,TRBJ1-6,TRBD1,.,TGTGCCAGCAGCTTATGGGACAGCCCTGTTTCTCCCCTCCACTTT,CASSLWDSPVSPLHF
TRBV9,TRBJ1-1,.,.,TGTGCCAGCAGCTCTGACAGCATGAACACTGAAGCTTTCTTT,CASSSDSMNTEAFF
TRBV19,TRBJ2-5,TRBD1,.,TGTGCCAGTAGTGCCACCAGGGGGCGCGGAGAGACCCAGTACTTC,CASSATRGRGETQYF
TRBV9,TRBJ1-4,.,once,TGTGCCAGCAGCGCCAACCCCGAGGGTGACCTTATTAATGAAAAACTGTTTTTT,CASSANPEGDLINEKLFF
TRBV10-3,TRBJ2-7,.,.,TGTGCCATCAGTACAGGTTCCTACGAGCAGTACTTC,CAISTGSYEQYF
TRBV7-3,TRBJ2-1,.,.,TGTGCCAGCAGCTTCGGCCCAAGGGGCGAGCAGTTCTTC,CASSFGPRGEQFF
TRBV28,TRBJ2-1,.,.,TGTGCCAGCAGTTTACCGGGGGACAGATCCTACAATGAGCAGTTCTTC,CASSLPGDRSYNEQFF
TRBV19,TRBJ1-5,.,.,TGTGCCAGTAGTTGGGGGCAGAATAGCAATCAGCCCCAGCATTTT,CASSWGQNSNQPQHF
TRBV11-2,TRBJ2-5,TRBD1,once,TGTGCCAGCAGCTTAGGGACAGGGCCACAAGAGACCCAGTACTTC,CASSLGTGPQETQYF
TRBV28,TRBJ1-6,.,many,TGTCAAAGCAGTGGGACAACCAATTCACCCCTCCACTTT,CQSSGTTNSPLHF
TRBV11-3,TRBJ2-3,.,.,TGTGCCAGCAGCCGGACAGCCAGCACAGATACGCAGTATTTT,CASSRTASTDTQYF
TRBV5-4,TRBJ2-3,TRBD2,.,TGTGCCAGCAGCTTGGGCGGGAGGGGCGCAGATACGCAGTATTTT,CASSLGGRGADTQYF
TRBV9,TRBJ2-5,TRBD1,once,TGTGCCAGCAGCGTATGGGACAGACAAGAGACCCAGTACTTC,CASSVWDRQETQYF
TRBV5-1,TRBJ2-7,.,once,TGCGCCAGCAGCTTGGTTCCGGGGTCCTACGAGCAGTACTTC,CASSLVPGSYEQYF
TRBV18,TRBJ1-3,.,.,TGTGCCAGCTCACCAGACGGGTCACCCTCTGGAAACACCATATATTTT,CASSPDGSPSGNTIYF
TRBV27,TRBJ1-1,.,.,TGTGCCAGCAGTTTAGCGCCTTTGAACACTGAAGCTTTCTTT,CASSLAPLNTEAFF
TRBV11-3,TRBJ2-1,.,.,TGTGCCAGCAGTTGGGGGCTAGATCCCTACAATGAGCAGTTCTTC,CASSWGLDPYNEQFF
TRBV29-1,TRBJ2-3,.,few,TGCAGCGTTGAACAGGGCACAGATACGCAGTATTTT,CSVEQGTDTQYF
TRBV5-1,TRBJ2-7,TRBD1,few,TGCGCCAGCAGCTTGTCTTCGGGACAGGGCTCCTACGAGCAGTACTTC,CASSLSSGQGSYEQYF
TRBV6-4,TRBJ2-3,TRBD2,.,TGTGCCAGCAGTCTAGCGGGACCTAACACAGATACGCAGTATTTT,CASSLAGPNTDTQYF
TRBV2,TRBJ2-7,.,.,TGTGCCAGCAGTAGGCAGGGTAGCTCCTACGAGCAGTACTTC,CASSRQGSSYEQYF
TRBV6-5,TRBJ2-7,.,.,TGTGCCAGCAGTCGAGACAGTGGTACGCCCTACGAGCAGTACTTC,CASSRDSGTPYEQYF
TRBV28,TRBJ2-5,.,.,TGTGCCAGCAGTTCCCGACTGCTAGCCCAGTACTTC,CASSSRLLAQYF
TRBV6-1,TRBJ2-3,.,.,TGTGCCAGCAGCGGAGGGGATACGCAGTATTTT,CASSGGDTQYF
TRBV12-5,TRBJ2-1,.,.,TGTGCTAGTGGCCCCTACTCCTACAATGAGCAGTTCTTC,CASGPYSYNEQFF
TRBV28,TRBJ1-5,TRBD1,.,TGTGCCAGCAGTTCGGGACAGTCCAATCAGCCCCAGCATTTT,CASSSGQSNQPQHF
TRBV28,TRBJ1-2,TRBD1,.,TGTGCCAGCAGGACAGGGAACTATGGCTACACCTTC,CASRTGNYGYTF
TRBV18,TRBJ2-7,TRBD2,few,TGTGCCAGCTCACCCCCGGGACTAGCGGGATTGTTC,CASSPPGLAGLF
TRBV10-3,TRBJ1-2,.,.,TGTGCCATCAGTGAGAGGCGGGAGGATGGCTACACCTTC,CAISERREDGYTF
TRBV30,TRBJ1-2,.,.,TGTGCCTGGAGAGCCTCCAGGGCGGGAACCTTC,CAWRASRAGTF
TRBV28,TRBJ2-7,TRBD2,.,TGTGCCAGCAGTTTATCCCTAGCGGGATATAGATCCTACGAGCAGTACTTC,CASSLSLAGYRSYEQYF
TRBV18,TRBJ1-5,.,.,TGTGCCAGCTCACCTCCCGGGGGGGCAGATCAGCCCCAGCATTTT,CASSPPGGADQPQHF
TRBV18,TRBJ2-5,TRBD1,.,TGTGCCAGCACCTCAGGACAGGTCCCAGAGACCCAGTACTTC,CASTSGQVPETQYF
TRBV29-1,TRBJ2-3,.,.,TGCAGCGTTGCAACAGTCCTTGCTCAGTATTTT,CSVATVLAQYF
TRBV7-3,TRBJ2-1,TRBD2,.,TGTGCCAGCAGCTTTCAGTCCAGCGGGAGAATGGGTGAGCAGTTCTTC,CASSFQSSGRMGEQFF
TRBV5-4,TRBJ1-6,.,.,TGTGCCAGCAGCTTGGGCGGGGGCCGGAATTCACCCCTCCACTTT,CASSLGGGRNSPLHF
TRBV21-1,TRBJ1-5,.,.,TGTGCCAGCAGCGGCCGTAAGACAGGTGGCCATCAGCCCCAGCATTTT,CASSGRKTGGHQPQHF
TRBV5-1,TRBJ2-1,.,.,TGCGCCAGCAGCTTGGAGGGAGGGGGTGAGCAGTTCTTC,CASSLEGGGEQFF
TRBV28,TRBJ1-5,.,.,TGTGCCAGCAGTTTCGAGGATCAGCCCCAGCATTTT,CASSFEDQPQHF
TRBV2,TRBJ1-5,TRBD1,.,TGTGCCAGCAGTGGTTGGCAGGGGGGCAATCAGCCCCAGCATTTT,CASSGWQGGNQPQHF
TRBV29-1,TRBJ2-1,.,.,TGCAGCGTTGAAGACTCTGAGAGATGGTTCAATGAGCAGTTCTTC,CSVEDSERWFNEQFF
TRBV19,TRBJ2-7,TRBD2,.,TGTGCCAGTAGTATAACTAGCGGGGGGCCCTACGAGCAGTACTTC,CASSITSGGPYEQYF
TRBV10-3,TRBJ1-5,.,.,TGTGCCATCAGTGAATTGGAAGGCGGTCAGCCCCAGCATTTT,CAISELEGGQPQHF
TRBV30,TRBJ2-5,.,.,TGTGCCTGGACCGGAGGAGTTCTGGAGACCCAGTACTTC,CAWTGGVLETQYF
TRBV4-2,TRBJ2-3,TRBD2,few,TGTGCCAGCAGCCAAGAAGGGGATTTAGCGGGGGCAGATACGCAGTATTTT,CASSQEGDLAGADTQYF
TRBV30,TRBJ2-5,TRBD2,.,TGTGCCTGGAGTAGCGGGAGGGCCTTCGGGGAGACCCAGTACTTC,CAWSSGRAFGETQYF
TRBV9,TRBJ1-2,TRBD1,.,TGTGCCAGCAGCGTAGTGAATGATCGGGACAGGATCAACTATGGCTACACCTTC,CASSVVNDRDRINYGYTF